This TCR beta chain was identified during a study of PD-1 blockade in classical Hodgkin lymphoma. Described time point: newly diagnosed, previously untreated cHL patient sample. CD8+ T cells were isolated from thawed PBMCs by magnetic negative selection. Comparison used PBMCs from newly diagnosed, untreated classical Hodgkin lymphoma. The table came from immunoSEQ multiplex PCR; TCRdb's copy has only in-frame clones and leaves some out. The profile shows about 21,000 clones, 87% of them singletons. What was sequenced was CD8+ T cells from blood. This TCR derives from a human donor with classical Hodgkin lymphoma.

This CDR3 reads CASIRTPQETQYF. CDR3 nucleotide sequence: TGTGCCAGCATCCGGACCCCCCAAGAGACCCAGTACTTC. The rearrangement links TRBV6-1 to TRBJ2-5; D is uncertain. Germline V CDR1 and CDR2: MNHNS, SASEGT. This CDR3 spans 13 amino acids. Between the trimmed V and J ends, which lost 7 bases and 1 base, there was a span of 10 bases.